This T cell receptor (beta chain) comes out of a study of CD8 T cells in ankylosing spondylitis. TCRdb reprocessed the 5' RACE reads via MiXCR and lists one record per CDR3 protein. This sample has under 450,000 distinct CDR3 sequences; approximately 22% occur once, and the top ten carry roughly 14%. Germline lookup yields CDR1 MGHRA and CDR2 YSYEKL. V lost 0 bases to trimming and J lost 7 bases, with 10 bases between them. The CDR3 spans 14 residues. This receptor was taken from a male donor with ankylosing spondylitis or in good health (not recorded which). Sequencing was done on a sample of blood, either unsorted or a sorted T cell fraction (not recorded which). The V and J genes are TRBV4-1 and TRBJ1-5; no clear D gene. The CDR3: CASSQDTTGQPQHF. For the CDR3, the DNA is TGCGCCAGCAGCCAAGATACGACGGGACAGCCCCAGCATTTT.